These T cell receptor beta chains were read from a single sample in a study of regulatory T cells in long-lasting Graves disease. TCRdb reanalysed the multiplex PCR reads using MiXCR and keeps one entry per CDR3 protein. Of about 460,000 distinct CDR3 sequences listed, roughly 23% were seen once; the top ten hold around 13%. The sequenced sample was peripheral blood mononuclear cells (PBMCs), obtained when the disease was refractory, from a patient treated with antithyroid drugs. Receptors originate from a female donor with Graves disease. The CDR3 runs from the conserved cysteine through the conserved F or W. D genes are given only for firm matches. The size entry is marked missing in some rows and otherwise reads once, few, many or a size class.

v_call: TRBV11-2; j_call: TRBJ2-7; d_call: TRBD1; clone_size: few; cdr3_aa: CASSPGTGYGDEQYF
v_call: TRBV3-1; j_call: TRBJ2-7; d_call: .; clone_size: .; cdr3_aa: CASSQDPSREQYF
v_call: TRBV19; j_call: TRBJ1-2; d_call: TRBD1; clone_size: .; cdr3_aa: CANRKGQHHYGYTF
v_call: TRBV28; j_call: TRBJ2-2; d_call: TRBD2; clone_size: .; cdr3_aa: CTSSSAGGPAGELFF
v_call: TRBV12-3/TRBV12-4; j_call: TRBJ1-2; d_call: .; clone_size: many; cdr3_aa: CASSLNWVGYTF
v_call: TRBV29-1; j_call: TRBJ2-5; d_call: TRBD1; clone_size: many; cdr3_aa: CSVADRGHETQYF
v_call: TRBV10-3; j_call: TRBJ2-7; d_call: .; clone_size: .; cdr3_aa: CAFRPQGSNEQYF
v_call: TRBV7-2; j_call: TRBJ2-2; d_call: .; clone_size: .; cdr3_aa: CASSLRVPNTGELFF
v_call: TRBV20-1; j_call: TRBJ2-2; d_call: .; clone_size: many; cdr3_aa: CSARVVGTTGELFF
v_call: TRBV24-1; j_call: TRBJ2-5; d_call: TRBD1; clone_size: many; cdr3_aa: CATSDQGGLQETQYF
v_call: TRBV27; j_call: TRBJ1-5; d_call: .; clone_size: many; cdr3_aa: CASSLFSGRSNQPQHF
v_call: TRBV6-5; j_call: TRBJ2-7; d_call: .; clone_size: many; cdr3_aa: CASSYSARSGLEQYF
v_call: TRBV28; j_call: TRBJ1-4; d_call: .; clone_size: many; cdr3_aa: CASSFMAGPNEKLFF
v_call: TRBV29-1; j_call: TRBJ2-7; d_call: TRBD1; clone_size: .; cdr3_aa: CSVEGQVSYEQYF
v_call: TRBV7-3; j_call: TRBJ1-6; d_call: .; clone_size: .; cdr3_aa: CASSLRALSGDSSPLHF
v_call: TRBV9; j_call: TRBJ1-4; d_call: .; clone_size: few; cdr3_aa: CASSVGGTGEKLFF
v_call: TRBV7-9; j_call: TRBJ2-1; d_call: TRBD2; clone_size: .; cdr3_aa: CASILAGEIIEQFF
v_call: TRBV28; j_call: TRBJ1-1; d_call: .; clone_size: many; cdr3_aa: CASSHPYRNTEAFF
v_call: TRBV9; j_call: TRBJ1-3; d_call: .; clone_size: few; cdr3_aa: CASSVPPPGNTIYF
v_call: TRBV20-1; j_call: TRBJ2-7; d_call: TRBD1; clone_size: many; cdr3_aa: CSARDTGQGAIREYF
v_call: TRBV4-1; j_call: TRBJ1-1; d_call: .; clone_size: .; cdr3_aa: CASSPGGGVAEAFF
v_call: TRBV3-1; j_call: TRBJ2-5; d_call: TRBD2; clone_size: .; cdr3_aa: CASSPQTSGSGEETQYF
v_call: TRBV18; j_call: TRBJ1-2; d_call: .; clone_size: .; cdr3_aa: CASSATGSREYGYTF
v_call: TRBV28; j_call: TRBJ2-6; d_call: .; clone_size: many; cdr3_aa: CASSQEYKGANVLTF
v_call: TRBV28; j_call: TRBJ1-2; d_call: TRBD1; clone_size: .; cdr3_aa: CASSWGTGYYGYTF
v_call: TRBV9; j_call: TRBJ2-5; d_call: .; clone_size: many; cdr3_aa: CASSVGGQPQETQYF
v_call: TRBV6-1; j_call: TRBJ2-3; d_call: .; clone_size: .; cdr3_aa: CASTRVAGTDTQYF
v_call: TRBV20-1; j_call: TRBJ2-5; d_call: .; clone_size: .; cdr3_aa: CSAKAFTFGVPEYQETQYF
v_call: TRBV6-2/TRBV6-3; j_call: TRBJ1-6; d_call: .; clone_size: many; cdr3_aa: CASSYSSDTSPLHF
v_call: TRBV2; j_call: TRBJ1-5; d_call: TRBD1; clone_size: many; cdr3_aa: CASTGQGMSNQPQHF
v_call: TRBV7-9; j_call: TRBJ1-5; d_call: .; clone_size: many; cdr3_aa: CASSLGYNQPQHF
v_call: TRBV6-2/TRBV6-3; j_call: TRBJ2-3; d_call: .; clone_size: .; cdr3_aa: CASSYSDPRADTQYF
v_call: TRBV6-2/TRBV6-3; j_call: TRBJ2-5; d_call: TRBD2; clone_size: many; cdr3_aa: CASSYEMGLAGTQYF
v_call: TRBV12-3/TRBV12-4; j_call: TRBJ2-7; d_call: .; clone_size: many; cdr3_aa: CASRQQGWEQYF